These 6 T cell receptor beta chains originate from one sample sequenced in a study of early T cells in non-severe SARS-CoV-2 infection. In TCRdb, the 5' RACE reads were re-called with MiXCR into one record per CDR3 protein. The sample carries approximately 85,000 distinct CDR3 sequences, 10% to 15% recorded once. The sequenced sample was whole blood. The receptors here all came from an adult who was a healthcare worker with PCR-confirmed SARS-CoV-2 infection or an uninfected control (not recorded which).

There are a few counts of this clonotype. The V gene is TRBV7-2, the J gene TRBJ2-7; 9 nucleotides match TRBD1. V was pared by 3 bases and J by 7 bases, with 4 bases of the junction left unmatched. CDR1 and CDR2 from the germline V gene are SGHTA and FQGNSA. The CDR3 length is 13 residues. This CDR3 is CASSFRQGGEQYF. The CDR3 DNA reads as TGTGCCAGCAGCTTCCGACAGGGGGGAGAGCAGTACTTC.

This clonotype has more than one count but fewer than ten. The chain employs TRBV29-1 and TRBJ2-3, with a weak D call TRBD2 (6 bases). V was clipped by 6 bases and J by 3 bases, with 13 bases between them. This CDR3 has 13 residues. Per the germline V gene, CDR1 is SQVTM and CDR2 is ANQGSEA. CDR3 residues: CSVSTRATDTQYF. In nucleotides, the CDR3 is TGCAGCGTGTCGACTAGGGCGACAGATACGCAGTATTTT.

Turning to this clonotype: A much larger clone differs by one base, so this may be a read error. The chain combines TRBV7-9 with TRBJ2-5; 9 bases agree with TRBD2. Trimming cost V 4 bases and J 2 bases; bases outside gene matches: 8. Germline CDR1 SEHNR, CDR2 FQNEAQ (reference sequence). There are 16 residues in the CDR3. The CDR3 DNA follows: TGTGCCAGCAGCTCAGAACGGGGACTAGCACAAGAGACCCAGTACTTC. Its translation is CASSSERGLAQETQYF.

Many counts were recorded for this clonotype. The genes are TRBV19 and TRBJ2-2; D is ambiguous. V lost 7 bases, J lost 3 bases, and 12 bases lay in between. This CDR3 is built from 14 residues. The V gene's germline CDR1 is LNHDA and CDR2 SQIVND (reference sequence). In DNA form, the CDR3 reads TGTGCCAGTACCGAGGCCGACGACACCGGGGAGCTGTTTTTT. Amino acids: CASTEADDTGELFF.

As DNA, the CDR3 is TGCGCCAGCAGTTGGAACGGGCGGACTGAAGCTTTCTTT. Translating it yields CASSWNGRTEAFF. The chain employs TRBV10-2 and TRBJ1-1; no firm D call. The CDR3 sequence is 13 residues long. The germline V gene has CDR1 WSHSY and CDR2 SAAADI. Trimming took 5 bases from V and 5 from J, leaving 12 bases between them.

This clonotype was recorded at least ten times. The V call is TRBV7-2, the J call TRBJ2-5; 9 positions agree with TRBD1. Germline trimming cut 5 bases from V and 4 bases from J; bases unmatched to any gene: 5. The CDR3 consists of 14 residues. Germline V gene lookup returns CDR1 SGHTA and CDR2 FQGNSA. CDR3 nucleotides: TGTGCCAGCAGCGCGGGACAGGGTAGAGAGACCCAGTACTTC. Amino acid sequence: CASSAGQGRETQYF.